This T cell receptor (beta chain) stems from a study of CD4 and CD8 cells across lung adenocarcinoma regions. One entry per CDR3 protein, called by TCRdb with MiXCR from the PCR reads. The table shows some 11,000 distinct CDR3 sequences, with 47% occurring only once. Localized lung adenocarcinoma, a non-small cell lung cancer, affected the donors. CDR1 and CDR2 (germline): MNHEY, SMNVEV (reference sequence). V was clipped by 11 bases and J by 9 bases, with 24 bases between them. The CDR3 totals 14 residues. The sequencing input was CD8+ T cells from the margin of a lung tumor. The sequence derives from a female donor with lung adenocarcinoma. The CD4 and CD8 labels of this study may be unreliable. The chain combines TRBV27 with TRBJ2-3, with D tentatively TRBD1 or TRBD2 (5 bases each). The CDR3 DNA reads as TGTGCCGGGAGTTGGGGCCGTGTCAAAGAGACGCAGTATTTT. This codes for CAGSWGRVKETQYF.